Below, 13 T cell receptor beta chains from the same sample are listed, as sequenced in a study of CD8+CD57+ T cells in acquired aplastic anemia. All patients picked for sequencing had shown, by flow cytometry, an expansion of CD8+CD57+ cells. The TCR beta profiling, which covered VDJ combination and CDR3 sequence, was carried out using genomic DNA as the template. TCRdb passed the reads through MiXCR, listing each CDR3 protein once. The data show 200,000 to 300,000 distinct CDR3 sequences, with around 45% seen just once and about 8.3% held by the top ten. Sequencing input: sorted CD4+, CD8+, or CD8+CD57+ T cells (not recorded which) from PBMCs. Receptor source: a human donor with aplastic anemia.

V is TRBV12-3 or TRBV12-4 and J is TRBJ1-2; 7 bases fit TRBD1. With 6 bases clipped from V and 9 bases from J, the junction kept 16 bases outside the gene matches. The CDR3 has 15 residues. The DNA of the CDR3 is TGTGCCAGCAGGGCGTCCCGACAGGGCAAATATAGCTACACCTTC. Translating gives CASRASRQGKYSYTF.

There are many counts of this clonotype. This chain joins TRBV5-1 and TRBJ1-1; D call uncertain. Trimming removed 5 bases from V and 3 bases from J, with 17 bases in between. Per germline, CDR1 SGHRS and CDR2 YFSETQ. This CDR3 is 15 amino acids long. In DNA form, the CDR3 reads TGCGCCAGCAGGGAACGGGGTCGTGGGGACACTGAAGCTTTCTTT. Translating gives CASRERGRGDTEAFF.

Regarding this clonotype: A read error is possible here, since a much larger clone lies one base away. The chain couples TRBV7-9 to TRBJ2-1, with 8 bases lining up with TRBD1. The germline V gene has CDR1 SEHNR and CDR2 FQNEAQ (reference sequence). The CDR3 loop spans 17 amino acids. The CDR3 DNA reads TGTGCCAGCAGCTTATTAGGACAGGGCTTTTCCTACAATGAGCAGTCCTTC. Translating it yields CASSLLGQGFSYNEQSF.

The chain has TRBV15 and TRBJ2-3, with 7 nucleotides matching TRBD1. V lost 0 bases to trimming and J lost 4 bases; unmatched junction nucleotides: 10. The CDR3 is made up of 17 amino acids. Per the germline V gene, CDR1 is LNHNV and CDR2 is YYDKDF (reference sequence). The CDR3 reads CATSREGTELSADTQYF. For the CDR3, the DNA is TGTGCCACCAGCAGAGAGGGGACAGAACTTAGCGCAGATACGCAGTATTTT.

The chain employs TRBV29-1 and TRBJ1-2; the D gene is possibly TRBD1 (5 bases). Germline V gene lookup returns CDR1 SQVTM and CDR2 ANQGSEA. The CDR3 sequence is 16 residues long. With 0 bases removed from V and 0 bases from J, the gap between germline ends came to 14 bases. The CDR3 DNA follows: TGCAGCGTTGAAGATCCCCAGGGCAGAACTAACTATGGCTACACCTTC. Translated, it gives CSVEDPQGRTNYGYTF.

This clonotype was detected ten times or more. This chain links TRBV5-1 with TRBJ2-5, with D possibly being TRBD1 or TRBD2 (5 bases each). V was cut by 5 bases and J by 2 bases, with 10 bases left in between. Germline values: CDR1 SGHRS, CDR2 YFSETQ. CDR3 size: 13 residues. The CDR3 nucleotides are TGCGCCAGCAGAGGGACCCCGCAAGAGACCCAGTACTTC. It is translated as CASRGTPQETQYF. The full variable domain, rest sourced from reference TRBV5-1 and TRBJ2-5, is KAGVTQTPRYLIKTRGQQVTLSCSPISGHRSVSWYQQTPGQGLQFLFEYFSETQRNKGNFPGRFSGRQFSNSRSEMNVSTLELGDSALYLCASRGTPQETQYFGPGTRLLVL.

Details on this clonotype: Possible read error: a much larger clone is one base away. This sequence joins TRBV2 and TRBJ1-2; a weak D match, TRBD1 (5 bases). Trimming shortened V by 6 bases and J by 3 bases, and 14 bases separated the two germline ends. The CDR3 sequence is 14 residues long. Germline values: CDR1 SNHLY, CDR2 FYNNEI. Here the CDR3 DNA reads TGTGCCAGCAGCCCCTTGGCAGGGTACTATGGCTACACCTTC. This gives the protein CASSPLAGYYGYTF.

The chain employs TRBV6-2 or TRBV6-3 and TRBJ2-7; D might be TRBD1 (6 bases). Per germline, CDR1 MNHEY and CDR2 SVGEGT. Trimming stripped 6 bases from V and 1 base from J, with 16 bases between. The CDR3 length is 15 residues. CDR3 in DNA: TGTGCCAGCAGATTAGCCGGGACACCTTCCTACGAGCAGTACTTC. Its translation: CASRLAGTPSYEQYF.

This clonotype was seen a handful of times. The rearrangement uses TRBV15 and TRBJ2-7, with D perhaps TRBD2 (6 bases). CDR3 length: 13 residues. Germline CDR1 reads LNHNV; CDR2 reads YYDKDF (reference sequence). V gave up 1 base and J gave up 6 bases, with 10 bases separating them. CDR3 DNA: TGTGCCACCAGCAGAGGCAGGCGGGGCGAGCAGTACTTC. Amino acid sequence: CATSRGRRGEQYF.

This chain uses TRBV20-1 with TRBJ1-1, with TRBD1 matching 8 bases. The length of the CDR3 is 14 residues. Trimming at V came to 5 bases and at J to 0 bases, leaving 5 bases not matched to a gene. Germline-derived CDR1 and CDR2 are DFQATT and SNEGSKA (reference sequence). Written as DNA, the CDR3 is TGCAGTGCTGCCCGGACAGGGATGAACACTGAAGCTTTCTTT. Amino acid sequence: CSAARTGMNTEAFF.

The V gene is TRBV27, the J gene TRBJ1-2; 9 bases match TRBD1. CDR1 is MNHEY, CDR2 SMNVEV, per germline (reference sequence). This CDR3 spans 13 amino acids. V dropped 8 bases and J dropped 7; count of bases not matched to a gene: 8. CDR3 protein: CASGLTGGRGYTF. The CDR3 DNA reads TGTGCCAGCGGACTGACAGGGGGTCGTGGCTACACCTTC.

This clonotype was counted at least ten times. The gene calls are TRBV11-3 and TRBJ2-1; TRBD1 or TRBD2 may be the D gene (5 bases each). Trimming removed 5 bases from V and 10 bases from J, with 15 bases in between. Germline V CDR1 and CDR2: SGHNT, YENEEA. The CDR3 spans 13 residues. The CDR3 nucleotides read TGTGCCAGCAGCGGGGGAATCGGTCACGAGCAGTTCTTC. It yields the protein CASSGGIGHEQFF.

This clonotype turned up a few times. Just one base apart from a much larger clone, this may be a read error. This chain joins TRBV9 and TRBJ2-2; D is undetermined. Per germline, CDR1 SGDLS and CDR2 YYNGEE. This CDR3 has 13 residues. V was cut by 4 bases and J by 4 bases, with 8 bases left in between. In DNA, the CDR3 is TGTGCCAGCAGCCCCCCGAGCACCGGGGAGCTGTTTTTT. Protein sequence: CASSPPSTGELFF.